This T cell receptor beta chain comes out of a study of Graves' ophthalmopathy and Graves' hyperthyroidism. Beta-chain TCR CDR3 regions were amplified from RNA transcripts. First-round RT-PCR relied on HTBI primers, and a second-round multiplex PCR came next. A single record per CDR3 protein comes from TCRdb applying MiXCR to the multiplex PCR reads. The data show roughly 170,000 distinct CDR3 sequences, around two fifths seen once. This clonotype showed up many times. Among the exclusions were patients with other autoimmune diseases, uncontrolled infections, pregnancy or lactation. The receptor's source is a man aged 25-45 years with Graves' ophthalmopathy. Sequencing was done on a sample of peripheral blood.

This CDR3 reads CASSPFGPKETQYF. In DNA, the CDR3 is TGTGCCAGCTCACCATTTGGTCCAAAAGAGACCCAGTACTTC. The chain joins TRBV18 to TRBJ2-5; no reliable D call. Germline CDR1 KGHSH, CDR2 LQKENI. V was shortened by 2 bases and J by 3 bases, with 10 bases between the two germline ends. CDR3 length: 14 residues.